This T cell receptor beta chain originates from a study of blood T cell repertoires in COVID-19. In the study overall: Samples of COVID-19 (acute and convalescent) were obtained from the United States, Italy and Spain. T cells, B-cell-depleted T cells, or PBMCs supplied cDNA or gDNA.

The CDR3 spans 15 residues. Per the germline V gene, CDR1 is MDHEN and CDR2 is SYDVKM. Trimming took 3 bases from V and 1 from J; bases not matched to a gene: 6. Original methodology: Estimates of nucleated cell counts were drawn from the amplification of reference gene primers. Using immunoSEQ multiplex PCR, the repertoire was profiled, and TCRdb retains in-frame clones only, with some absent. V, J and clone size reflect that table, while D and trimming were determined from the DNA. The data contain under 200,000 clones, around four fifths of them seen just once; the ten biggest clones take up 6.5%.

The sequencing input was peripheral blood. The chain joins TRBV28 to TRBJ2-7, with 7 nucleotides matching TRBD2. This sequence originates from a man between 65 and 85 years old with active or convalescent COVID-19. The CDR3 DNA follows: TGTGCCAGCAGTTTTTTTCGCGGGAGTTCCTACGAGCAGTACTTC. Its translation: CASSFFRGSSYEQYF.